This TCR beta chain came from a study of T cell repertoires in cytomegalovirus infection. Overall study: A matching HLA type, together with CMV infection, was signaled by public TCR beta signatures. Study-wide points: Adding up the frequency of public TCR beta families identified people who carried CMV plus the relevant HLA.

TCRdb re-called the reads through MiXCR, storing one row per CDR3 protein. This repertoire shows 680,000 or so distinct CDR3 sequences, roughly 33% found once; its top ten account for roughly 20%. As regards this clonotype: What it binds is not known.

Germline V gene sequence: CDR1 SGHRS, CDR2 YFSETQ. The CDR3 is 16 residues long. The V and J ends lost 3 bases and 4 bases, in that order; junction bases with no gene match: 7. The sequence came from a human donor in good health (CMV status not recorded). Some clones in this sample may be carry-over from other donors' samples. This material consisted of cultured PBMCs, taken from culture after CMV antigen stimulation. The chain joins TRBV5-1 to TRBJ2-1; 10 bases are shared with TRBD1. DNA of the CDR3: TGCGCCAGCAGCTCGGAAGGGACAGGGGCATACAATGAGCAGTTCTTC. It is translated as CASSSEGTGAYNEQFF. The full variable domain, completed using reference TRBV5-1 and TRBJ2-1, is KAGVTQTPRYLIKTRGQQVTLSCSPISGHRSVSWYQQTPGQGLQFLFEYFSETQRNKGNFPGRFSGRQFSNSRSEMNVSTLELGDSALYLCASSSEGTGAYNEQFFGPGTRLTVL.